This TCR beta chain was observed in a study of blood T cell repertoires in COVID-19. Study details: Collection of acute and convalescent COVID-19 samples took place in the United States, Italy and Spain.

Patients from Seattle were sampled longitudinally, starting during active infection. CDR1 is GTSNPN, CDR2 SVGIG, per germline (reference sequence). The V and J ends lost 2 bases and 0 bases respectively, with 10 bases between them. The CDR3 contains 14 residues. The table came from immunoSEQ multiplex PCR; TCRdb's copy has only in-frame clones and leaves some out. Of almost 200,000 clones in the sample, over 80% were seen once. This receptor was identified in a man aged 60 to 69 with COVID-19, enrolled during active disease. The V gene is TRBV30, the J gene TRBJ1-1; D is ambiguous. Sequenced sample: peripheral blood. CDR3 in amino acids: CAWSRSSLNTEAFF. The CDR3 DNA reads TGTGCCTGGAGTCGTAGCTCTCTGAACACTGAAGCTTTCTTT.